The 15 T cell receptor beta chains below were found in one sample sequenced in a study of blood T cell repertoires in COVID-19. Generated by immunoSEQ multiplex PCR, the TCRdb table keeps only in-frame clones and is missing some. Of some 75,000 clones listed, roughly 76% are singletons. What was sequenced was peripheral blood. The receptors derive from a woman aged 80 or older with active or convalescent COVID-19.

CDR3 DNA sequence: TGCGCCAGCAGCGCGATCGGGACAGGGACTACCTGGTACGAGCAGTACTTC. Amino acids: CASSAIGTGTTWYEQYF. The chain joins TRBV5-1 to TRBJ2-7; TRBD1 matches 9 bases. V shed 4 bases, J shed 4 bases, and the junction held 15 bases outside the gene matches. Germline assignment: CDR1 SGHRS and CDR2 YFSETQ. This CDR3 is 17 amino acids long.

The chain couples TRBV30 to TRBJ1-2, with D possibly TRBD1 on 6 matching bases. V was clipped by 2 bases and J by 3 bases, with 13 bases between them. The CDR3 has 14 amino acids. CDR1 is GTSNPN, CDR2 SVGIG, per germline (reference sequence). In DNA form, the CDR3 reads TGTGCCTGGAGTTTCTCCTCAGGGGACTATGGCTACACCTTC. Translated, it gives CAWSFSSGDYGYTF.

The chain recombines TRBV5-1 with TRBJ2-2, with D possibly being TRBD2 (5 bases). The CDR3 totals 15 residues. Germline V gene data show CDR1 as SGHRS and CDR2 as YFSETQ. The V gene lost 0 bases and the J gene lost 0 bases, with 6 bases spanning the gap. The chain's CDR3 is CASSLAGTNTGELFF. The CDR3 region has the DNA TGCGCCAGCAGCTTGGCGGGGACGAACACCGGGGAGCTGTTTTTT.

This clone was picked up one time. The chain combines TRBV12-3 or TRBV12-4 with TRBJ1-1; D is unclear. The length of the CDR3 is 13 residues. V was cut by 3 bases and J by 1 base, with 6 bases left in between. In DNA, the CDR3 is TGTGCCAGCAGTTTGCCCGGGAACACTGAAGCTTTCTTT. This translates into CASSLPGNTEAFF.

CDR3 nucleotide sequence: TGTGCCGGCCAAGGAAGGGGGCTGTTCTACGAGCAGTACTTC. Amino acid sequence: CAGQGRGLFYEQYF. This chain links TRBV7-2 with TRBJ2-7; 7 bases align to TRBD1. This CDR3 region has 14 residues. Per germline, CDR1 SGHTA and CDR2 FQGNSA. After removal of 11 bases from V and 3 bases from J, the junction contained 13 bases not matched to a gene.

V is TRBV30 and J is TRBJ1-1, with a possible D match to TRBD1 (5 bases). Between the trimmed V and J ends, which lost 3 bases and 1 base, there was a span of 12 bases. Germline CDR1 is GTSNPN and CDR2 is SVGIG (reference sequence). The CDR3 spans 14 residues. The CDR3 loop reads CAWREGLRNTEAFF. The CDR3 DNA sequence: TGTGCCTGGAGGGAGGGACTGAGGAACACTGAAGCTTTCTTT.

The chain links TRBV6-1 to TRBJ1-3; 7 bases are a match to TRBD1. CDR1 is MNHNS and CDR2 is SASEGT in the germline V gene. The junction had 8 bases not matched to a gene; V was cut back by 2 bases and J by 10 bases. The CDR3 totals 14 residues. In nucleotides, the CDR3 is TGTGCCAGCAGTGAAATAGACAGGGCGGGTACCATATATTTT. Protein product: CASSEIDRAGTIYF.

The rearrangement joins TRBV3-1 (or the pseudogene TRBV3-2) to TRBJ1-1, with 7 bases identical to TRBD1. The V and J ends lost 1 base and 5 bases, in that order; junction bases with no gene match: 4. The germline CDR1 and CDR2 sequences are LGHDT and YNNKEL (reference sequence). This CDR3 has 14 residues. The CDR3 DNA is TGTGCCAGCAGCCAAGCCCAGGGGGGTACTGAAGCTTTCTTT. It is translated as CASSQAQGGTEAFF.

This chain joins TRBV28 and TRBJ2-4; maybe TRBD2 (6 bases). Trimming cost V 2 bases and J 3 bases, with 11 bases left between them. Germline-derived CDR1 and CDR2 are MDHEN and SYDVKM. CDR3 length: 15 amino acids. The CDR3 here is CASSLEVGGKNIQYF. The DNA for the CDR3 is TGTGCCAGCAGTTTAGAGGTCGGGGGCAAAAACATTCAGTACTTC.

The CDR3 DNA follows: TGTGCCAGCAGTTACACCGGACGGAGGACCCACTACGAGCAGTACTTC. Amino acid sequence: CASSYTGRRTHYEQYF. The J gene is TRBJ2-7, the V gene TRBV6-2 or TRBV6-3; D might be TRBD2 (5 bases). The CDR3 contains 16 residues. Looked up from germline, CDR1 is MNHEY and CDR2 is SVGEGT. Trimming removed 2 bases from V and 3 bases from J, with 17 bases in between.

There are a few counts of this clone. This chain uses TRBV10-1 with TRBJ2-1; 7 bases are a match to TRBD2. The germline CDR1 and CDR2 sequences are WNHNN and SYGVQD (reference sequence). The CDR3 is 15 amino acids. J gave up 2 bases and V 7 bases, and 8 bases lay outside the gene matches. Here the CDR3 DNA reads TGCGCCAGCAACAACCTAGCGGTTACCTACAATGAGCAGTTCTTC. Translating gives CASNNLAVTYNEQFF.

This chain connects TRBV14 to TRBJ1-6; 9 bases match TRBD1. Germline values: CDR1 SGHDN, CDR2 FVKESK. The ends lost 6 bases at V and 8 bases at J; junction bases unmatched: 8. There are 15 residues in the CDR3. The CDR3 region is CASSKITGGDSPLHF. The CDR3 bases are TGTGCCAGCAGTAAGATAACAGGGGGCGATTCACCCCTCCACTTT.

This clone was seen only a few times. The genes are TRBV7-8 and TRBJ2-2; D perhaps matches TRBD2 (5 bases). Germline loops: CDR1 SGHVS, CDR2 FQNEAQ. The CDR3 is 14 amino acids. Trimming left V 4 bases short and J 6 bases short, with 12 bases between. The CDR3 DNA sequence: TGTGCCAGCAGCTCCACTAGTGTTCCCGGGGAGCTGTTTTTT. Translation: CASSSTSVPGELFF.

The chain is built from TRBV13 and TRBJ2-3; D possibly corresponds to TRBD2 (6 bases). V was trimmed by 5 bases and J by 5 bases, leaving 14 bases between them. Germline lookup yields CDR1 PRHDT and CDR2 FYEKMQ (reference sequence). This CDR3 region has 14 residues. The CDR3 DNA follows: TGTGCCAGCAGCCCGAGACTAGATGGAGATACGCAGTATTTT. Translation: CASSPRLDGDTQYF.

V and J are TRBV6-2 or TRBV6-3 and TRBJ1-5; TRBD1 is a possible D gene (5 bases). The V gene's germline CDR1 is MNHEY and CDR2 SVGEGT. V lost 5 bases to trimming and J lost 3 bases, with 17 bases between them. The CDR3 is made up of 16 amino acids. The CDR3 here is CASSPETLQVNQPQHF. The CDR3 DNA reads as TGTGCCAGCAGTCCCGAAACGTTACAGGTCAATCAGCCCCAGCATTTT.